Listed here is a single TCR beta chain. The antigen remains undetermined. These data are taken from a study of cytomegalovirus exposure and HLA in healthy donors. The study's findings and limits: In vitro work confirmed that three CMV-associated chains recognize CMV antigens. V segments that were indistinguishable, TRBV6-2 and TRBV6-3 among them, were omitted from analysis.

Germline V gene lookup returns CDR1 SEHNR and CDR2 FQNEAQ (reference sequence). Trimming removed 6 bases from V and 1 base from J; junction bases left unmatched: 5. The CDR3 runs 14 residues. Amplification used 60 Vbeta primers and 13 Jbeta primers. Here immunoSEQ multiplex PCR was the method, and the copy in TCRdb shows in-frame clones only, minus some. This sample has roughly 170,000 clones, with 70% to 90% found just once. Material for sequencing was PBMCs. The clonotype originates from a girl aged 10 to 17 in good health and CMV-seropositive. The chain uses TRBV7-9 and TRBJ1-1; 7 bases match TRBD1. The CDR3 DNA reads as TGTGCCAGCAGGATAACAGGGGAGAACACTGAAGCTTTCTTT. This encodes CASRITGENTEAFF.